The sequence of this T cell receptor (beta chain) was determined in a study of OX40 agonist ivuxolimab in advanced cancers. Study results and caveats: Low normalized T-cell clonal expansion was additionally recorded for some nonresponders.

CDR1 LNHDA and CDR2 SQIVND come from the germline V gene (reference sequence). V was shortened by 1 base and J by 0 bases, with 10 bases between the two germline ends. The CDR3 has 15 residues. Data came from immunoSEQ multiplex PCR; TCRdb stores just in-frame clones and leaves some out. The sample has tens of thousands of clones, 70% to 90% seen once. On this clone itself: Its antigen remains unidentified.

The chain recombines TRBV19 with TRBJ2-7; the D gene is possibly TRBD2 (6 bases). The receptor was derived from an adult with an advanced solid tumor such as melanoma, head and neck, liver or kidney cancer. The sample consisted of CD4+ or CD8+ T cells sorted from blood, taken in a trial of the OX40 agonist ivuxolimab. The CDR3 DNA follows: TGTGCCAGTAGTATAGGAACGGGGGACTCCTACGAGCAGTACTTC. Protein: CASSIGTGDSYEQYF.